A selection of T cell receptor beta chains follows, all from one sample in a study of early T cells in non-severe SARS-CoV-2 infection. TCRdb itself ran the 5' RACE reads through MiXCR, one entry per CDR3 protein. The sample consists of around 82,000 distinct CDR3 sequences, approximately 11% of them appearing once. The specimen sequenced was whole blood. The receptor set was obtained from an adult who was a healthcare worker with PCR-confirmed SARS-CoV-2 infection or an uninfected control (not recorded which). The CDR3 runs from the conserved cysteine through the conserved F or W. A D gene is named only where the DNA matches it firmly. Clone size is given for some rows only: seen once, a few or many times, or a class if the clone is expanded.

d_call	v_call	clone_size	j_call	cdr3_nt	cdr3_aa
NA	TRBV29-1	NA	TRBJ1-1	TGCAGCGTAACCGGGACGGCAAACACTGAAGCTTTCTTT	CSVTGTANTEAFF
NA	TRBV7-9	many	TRBJ1-1	TGTGCCAGCAGCTTGACGCAGGGCACTGAAGCTTTCTTT	CASSLTQGTEAFF
NA	TRBV27	many	TRBJ1-2	TGTGCCAGCAGTTTAGGGACACCTAACTATGGCTACACCTTC	CASSLGTPNYGYTF
NA	TRBV7-9	many	TRBJ2-6	TGTGCCGGACCAATGTCTGGGGCCAACGTCCTGACTTTC	CAGPMSGANVLTF
NA	TRBV6-2/TRBV6-3	NA	TRBJ1-5	TGTGCCAGCAGTGGATGGAGTCAGCCCCAGCATTTT	CASSGWSQPQHF
NA	TRBV12-3/TRBV12-4	many	TRBJ2-3	TGTGCCAGCAGTTTACGTGCGGGGGCGAGAGATACGCAGTATTTT	CASSLRAGARDTQYF
NA	TRBV6-6	few	TRBJ1-2	TGTGCCAGCAGCGAAGCCCAGGATATCTATGGCTACACCTTC	CASSEAQDIYGYTF
TRBD2	TRBV7-6	few	TRBJ2-3	TGTGCCAGCAGCTTAGGAGCCATAGCGGGGGGCGACAATGAAATTCGCACAGATACGCAGTATTTT	CASSLGAIAGGDNEIRTDTQYF
TRBD1	TRBV7-2	many	TRBJ1-2	TGTGCCAGCAGCAAACAGGGGGCGGGCTATGGCTACACCTTC	CASSKQGAGYGYTF
NA	TRBV12-3/TRBV12-4	many	TRBJ1-5	TGTGCCAGCAGTTTTGGGGGCAATCAGCCCCAGCATTTT	CASSFGGNQPQHF
NA	TRBV19	many	TRBJ1-5	TGTGCCAGTAGTACTACGTGGCAGGGGAGTCAGCCCCAGCATTTT	CASSTTWQGSQPQHF
NA	TRBV30	few	TRBJ1-6	TGTGCCTGGAATGAACTCGAGGGGAGCTCCTATAATTCACCCCTCCACTTT	CAWNELEGSSYNSPLHF
TRBD1	TRBV14	few	TRBJ1-1	TGTGCCAGCAGCCGGAGGACAGGGGGCGTGGGAATGAACACTGAAGCTTTCTTT	CASSRRTGGVGMNTEAFF
NA	TRBV10-2	many	TRBJ2-7	TGCGCCAGCAGTGATACATCCTGGGGAAGCGTCTCCCACGAGCAGTACTTC	CASSDTSWGSVSHEQYF
TRBD1	TRBV7-2	NA	TRBJ1-5	TGTGCCAGCAGCTCCCGACAGGGCAGCAATCAGCCCCAGCATTTT	CASSSRQGSNQPQHF
NA	TRBV7-2	few	TRBJ2-7	TGTGCCAGCAGCTTAGTCGCCTACGAGCAGTACTTC	CASSLVAYEQYF
TRBD2	TRBV7-9	NA	TRBJ2-7	TGTGCCAGCAGCCCCACGGGGGGACTCTACGAGCAGTACTTC	CASSPTGGLYEQYF
NA	TRBV25-1	many	TRBJ2-2	TGTGCCAGCAGTGAATTGGGGGCAGGGAACACCGGGGAGCTGTTTTTT	CASSELGAGNTGELFF
TRBD1	TRBV5-1	few	TRBJ2-3	TGCGCCAGCAGCTTGGAATCCGGGACAGCGAGGGCAGATACGCAGTATTTT	CASSLESGTARADTQYF
NA	TRBV5-5	many	TRBJ1-1	TGTGCCAGCAGCTTGGGAGGGGGAACTGAAGCTTTCTTT	CASSLGGGTEAFF
NA	TRBV7-9	many	TRBJ1-6	TGTGCCAGCAGCCGCCTTGACAGACTCAATTCACCCCTCCACTTT	CASSRLDRLNSPLHF
TRBD1	TRBV29-1	NA	TRBJ2-1	TGCAGCGTTGATCGGACAGGGAATACCAATGAGCAGTTCTTC	CSVDRTGNTNEQFF
TRBD1	TRBV7-8	many	TRBJ1-3	TGTGCCAGCAGCTCTGGACAGGGATCTGGAAACACCATATATTTT	CASSSGQGSGNTIYF
NA	TRBV12-3/TRBV12-4	many	TRBJ1-3	TGTGCCAGCAGTTTTCGGCTGGGCTCTGGAAACACCATATATTTT	CASSFRLGSGNTIYF
NA	TRBV5-1	many	TRBJ2-1	TGCGCCAGCAGCTTAGAATACAATGAGCAGTTCTTC	CASSLEYNEQFF
NA	TRBV10-2	few	TRBJ2-3	TGCGCCAGCAGTGAGTCGACAGCCGGAGATACGCAGTATTTT	CASSESTAGDTQYF
TRBD2	TRBV7-2	few	TRBJ2-1	TGTGCCAGCAGCTTAGCGCGGGGGGTTTCCTACAATGAGCAGTTCTTC	CASSLARGVSYNEQFF
NA	TRBV7-9	many	TRBJ2-2	TGTGCCAGCAGCTGGGGATCGAACACCGGGGAGCTGTTTTTT	CASSWGSNTGELFF
NA	TRBV7-2	NA	TRBJ2-7	TGTGCCAGCAGCTTAAGGCAGGGGAATTACGAGCAGTACTTC	CASSLRQGNYEQYF
TRBD1	TRBV18	few	TRBJ2-5	TGTGCCAGCTCACAGGACAGGGACGGGACCCAGTACTTC	CASSQDRDGTQYF
NA	TRBV6-1	many	TRBJ1-2	TGTGCCAGCAGTGAAGCGCTCAAGGCCACCGACTATGGCTACACCTTC	CASSEALKATDYGYTF
NA	TRBV27	NA	TRBJ2-1	TGTGCCAGCAGTTTAAGGCCTCCGTGGCAGGCCAGCTACAATGAGCAGTTCTTC	CASSLRPPWQASYNEQFF
NA	TRBV5-1	many	TRBJ2-7	TGCGCCAGCAGCTTGAGCTCGGCTTACGAGCAGTACTTC	CASSLSSAYEQYF
NA	TRBV7-9	NA	TRBJ2-7	TGTGCCAGCAGCTTAGCAATGAAGATCTACGAGCAGTACTTC	CASSLAMKIYEQYF
NA	TRBV12-3/TRBV12-4	few	TRBJ1-4	TGTGCCAGCAGTTTACCACAGCGGGGAAAACTGTTTTTT	CASSLPQRGKLFF
TRBD2	TRBV10-2	many	TRBJ2-7	TGCGCCAGCAGTGAGTCCCGACTAGCGGGGGTCCGTAGCGAGCAGTACTTC	CASSESRLAGVRSEQYF
NA	TRBV6-6	few	TRBJ1-4	TGTGCCAGCAAAGGGGCGGAAGAAAAACTGTTTTTT	CASKGAEEKLFF
NA	TRBV9	many	TRBJ2-7	TGTGCCAGCAGCGTAGAGGGGACACAGCCCTACGAGCAGTACTTC	CASSVEGTQPYEQYF
NA	TRBV6-6	medium-sized	TRBJ2-5	TGTGCCAGCAGTTACGGGGACAACCAAGAGACCCAGTACTTC	CASSYGDNQETQYF
NA	TRBV7-9	many	TRBJ2-5	TGTGCCAGCAGCCTTCCGGGCAGCCAAGAGACCCAGTACTTC	CASSLPGSQETQYF
NA	TRBV20-1	few	TRBJ1-5	TGCAGTGCTAGAGATATCACCCAGGCGGCCCCGCCCCAGCATTTT	CSARDITQAAPPQHF
NA	TRBV7-6	NA	TRBJ1-1	TGTGCCAGCAGCTTACTCACCGGCGGGGTCATGAACACTGAAGCTTTCTTT	CASSLLTGGVMNTEAFF
TRBD1	TRBV6-5	many	TRBJ1-5	TGTGCCAGCAGTCATAGACAGGGGCATCAGCCCCAGCATTTT	CASSHRQGHQPQHF
NA	TRBV29-1	NA	TRBJ2-4	TGCAGCGTTGAAGTGGTTGCAGAAAACATTCAGTACTTC	CSVEVVAENIQYF
NA	TRBV19	few	TRBJ2-3	TGTGCCAGTAGTATGAGGCGGGGTAGCACAGATACGCAGTATTTT	CASSMRRGSTDTQYF
NA	TRBV27	many	TRBJ1-6	TGTGCCAGCAGTCGTCAGGACGGGGGAAATTCACCCCTCCACTTT	CASSRQDGGNSPLHF
NA	TRBV4-1	few	TRBJ2-5	TGCGCCAGCAGCCAAGATACGGGGAGAGAGACCCAGTACTTC	CASSQDTGRETQYF
NA	TRBV7-8	few	TRBJ2-1	TGTGCCAGCAGCTCAACCCCGATTGAAGATGAGCAGTTCTTC	CASSSTPIEDEQFF
TRBD1	TRBV29-1	many	TRBJ2-7	TGCAGCGCCCGGGACAGGGACAACTACGAGCAGTACTTC	CSARDRDNYEQYF
TRBD2	TRBV28	few	TRBJ2-3	TGTGCCAGCAGCCCAGCGGGGGGCTACACAGATACGCAGTATTTT	CASSPAGGYTDTQYF
NA	TRBV4-2	NA	TRBJ2-1	TGTGCCAGCAGCCAAGAGGACAGATACAATGAGCAGTTCTTC	CASSQEDRYNEQFF
TRBD1	TRBV20-1	many	TRBJ2-5	TGCAGTGCTGGACAGGCGCAAGAGACCCAGTACTTC	CSAGQAQETQYF
TRBD1	TRBV6-1	many	TRBJ2-7	TGTGCCAGCGTCAAGGGGGCGAACGAGCAGTACTTC	CASVKGANEQYF